A single sample gave rise to the 14 T cell receptor beta chains below, sequenced in a study of vaccination and CD4 T cells after COVID-19. Cultured CD4+ T-cell DNA underwent Oncomine TCR Beta short-read sequencing. TCRdb reprocessed the PCR reads with MiXCR, giving one entry per CDR3 protein. Of about 15,000 distinct CDR3 sequences listed, around 73% are singletons. For these TCRs, the target antigens are not known. Treatment denoted: roughly 10-day PBMC culture with coronavirus spike peptide pools or control peptides (ViraFEST assay). The sequencing input was CD4+ T cells from blood, cultured in vitro. The receptors shown here come from a human donor who had recovered from COVID-19.

This clonotype was seen a few times. The rearrangement links TRBV6-2 or TRBV6-3 to TRBJ2-3; 11 bases agree with TRBD2. This CDR3 has 16 residues. Germline CDR1 reads MNHEY; CDR2 reads SVGEGT. The CDR3 loop reads CAPSPGTSGSTDTQYF. The CDR3 region has the DNA TGTGCACCTTCTCCTGGGACTAGCGGCTCCACAGATACGCAGTATTTT.

CDR3 protein: CAWDRGMGSPLHF. Written as DNA, the CDR3 is TGTGCCTGGGACAGGGGAATGGGATCACCCCTCCACTTT. The chain links TRBV30 to TRBJ1-6; the match to TRBD1 covers 8 bases. CDR1 GTSNPN and CDR2 SVGIG come from the germline V gene (reference sequence). CDR3 length: 13 residues. J lost 10 bases, V lost 5 bases, and 7 bases had no gene match.

This chain connects TRBV7-9 to TRBJ1-2; maybe TRBD1 (6 bases). The CDR3 loop spans 13 amino acids. Germline V CDR1 and CDR2: SEHNR, FQNEAQ (reference sequence). Between the trimmed V and J ends, which lost 6 bases and 8 bases, there was a span of 16 bases. This chain's CDR3 is CASSPIAGVGYTF. As DNA, the CDR3 is TGTGCCAGCAGTCCCATAGCAGGGGTCGGCTACACCTTC.

The chain is built from TRBV19 and TRBJ2-6; 8 nucleotides match TRBD2. This CDR3 comprises 15 residues. Germline V gene lookup returns CDR1 LNHDA and CDR2 SQIVND (reference sequence). V lost 6 bases and J lost 4; bases outside the gene matches: 5. The chain's CDR3 is CASRNSGIGANVLTF. The DNA for the CDR3 is TGTGCCAGTAGGAATAGCGGGATAGGGGCCAACGTCCTGACTTTC. Complete variable domain (other parts from reference TRBV19 and TRBJ2-6): DGGITQSPKYLFRKEGQNVTLSCEQNLNHDAMYWYRQDPGQGLRLIYYSQIVNDFQKGDIAEGYSVSREKKESFPLTVTSAQKNPTAFYLCASRNSGIGANVLTFGAGSRLTVL.

This clonotype was recorded once. The genes are TRBV5-6 and TRBJ2-7, with 8 bases identical to TRBD1. Germline CDR1 reads SGHDT; CDR2 reads YYEEEE. With 1 base clipped from V and 2 bases from J, the junction kept 11 bases outside the gene matches. The CDR3 is 17 amino acids. In DNA form, the CDR3 reads TGTGCCAGCAGCTTGTTGGGTGTCGGACAGGGAGCCTACGAGCAGTACTTC. This sequence encodes CASSLLGVGQGAYEQYF.

The V gene is TRBV7-6, the J gene TRBJ1-2; D is possibly TRBD1 (6 bases). V lost 1 base to trimming and J lost 7 bases, with 13 bases between them. CDR3 length: 14 amino acids. Germline lookup yields CDR1 SGHVS and CDR2 FNYEAQ. The CDR3 nucleotides are TGTGCCAGCAGCTTAGACCGGGGGGCTAGTGGCTACACCTTC. Residues: CASSLDRGASGYTF.

This chain connects TRBV14 to TRBJ2-1, with D tentatively TRBD2 (5 bases). The CDR3 runs 16 residues. Germline CDR1 SGHDN, CDR2 FVKESK. Trimming left V 3 bases short and J 6 bases short, with 18 bases between. CDR3 bases: TGTGCCAGCAGCCAGGCCCCAACTAGATACAGCAATGAGCAGTTCTTC. This encodes CASSQAPTRYSNEQFF.

This chain uses TRBV15 with TRBJ2-1, with D tentatively TRBD2 (5 bases). With 3 bases removed from V and 0 bases from J, the gap between germline ends came to 9 bases. This CDR3 spans 15 amino acids. Germline V CDR1 and CDR2: LNHNV, YYDKDF (reference sequence). CDR3 sequence reads: CATSSSVTSYNEQFF. For the CDR3, the DNA is TGTGCCACCAGCAGTAGCGTGACCTCCTACAATGAGCAGTTCTTC. Using reference TRBV15 and TRBJ2-1 for the parts outside the CDR3, the full variable domain is DAMVIQNPRYQVTQFGKPVTLSCSQTLNHNVMYWYQQKSSQAPKLLFHYYDKDFNNEADTPDNFQSRRPNTSFCFLDIRSPGLGDTAMYLCATSSSVTSYNEQFFGPGTRLTVL.

The CDR3 bases are TGCAGTGCTGGGACAGGAGCCCTCCAAGAGACCCAGTACTTC. Encoded protein: CSAGTGALQETQYF. This chain connects TRBV20-1 to TRBJ2-5, with 8 bases aligning to TRBD1. The CDR3 runs to 14 residues. Germline loops: CDR1 DFQATT, CDR2 SNEGSKA (reference sequence). V shed 5 bases, J shed 1 base, and the junction held 6 bases outside the gene matches.

This CDR3 is CASRSTGLGEQYF. The CDR3 nucleotides are TGTGCCAGCAGGTCGACAGGTTTGGGGGAGCAGTACTTC. V usage is TRBV6-2 or TRBV6-3 and J usage is TRBJ2-7; D perhaps matches TRBD1 (6 bases). The CDR3 length is 13 residues. V lost 6 bases to trimming and J lost 7 bases, with 16 bases between them. In germline, CDR1 is MNHEY, CDR2 SVGEGT.

In this sample, this clonotype turned up a few times. The chain is built from TRBV20-1 and TRBJ2-7; TRBD1 matches at 8 bases. J was trimmed by 5 bases and V by 2 bases; bases with no gene match: 5. This CDR3 has 13 amino acids. CDR1 is DFQATT, CDR2 SNEGSKA, per germline (reference sequence). CDR3 sequence reads: CSARLTGVHEQYF. In DNA form, the CDR3 reads TGCAGTGCTAGACTGACAGGGGTCCACGAGCAGTACTTC.

This clonotype has only one observation. The chain employs TRBV10-3 and TRBJ1-1, with D tentatively TRBD1 (5 bases). Looked up from germline, CDR1 is ENHRY and CDR2 is SYGVKD. V lost 10 bases to trimming and J lost 2 bases, with 14 bases between them. The length of the CDR3 is 13 residues. The CDR3 loop is CATHGTVNTEAFF. CDR3 DNA: TGTGCCACCCACGGGACGGTCAACACTGAAGCTTTCTTT.

The chain joins TRBV19 to TRBJ1-1; maybe TRBD1 (5 bases). Trimming removed 2 bases at V and 4 bases at J, with 8 bases between. Looked up from germline, CDR1 is LNHDA and CDR2 is SQIVND (reference sequence). The CDR3 is 13 amino acids. In DNA, the CDR3 is TGTGCCAGTAGTATAAGGGGAAGCACTGAAGCTTTCTTT. As protein: CASSIRGSTEAFF. The full variable domain, rest sourced from reference TRBV19 and TRBJ1-1, is DGGITQSPKYLFRKEGQNVTLSCEQNLNHDAMYWYRQDPGQGLRLIYYSQIVNDFQKGDIAEGYSVSREKKESFPLTVTSAQKNPTAFYLCASSIRGSTEAFFGQGTRLTVV.

The CDR3 loop is CASSGDSEPREQYF. In DNA, the CDR3 is TGTGCCAGCAGCGGGGACAGCGAGCCCAGGGAGCAGTACTTC. The rearrangement links TRBV7-2 to TRBJ2-7, with 7 bases fitting TRBD1. J lost 7 bases, V lost 5 bases, and 11 bases had no gene match. The CDR3 has 14 residues. Germline V CDR1 and CDR2: SGHTA, FQGNSA. Full variable domain (missing parts from reference TRBV7-2 and TRBJ2-7): GAGVSQSPSNKVTEKGKDVELRCDPISGHTALYWYRQSLGQGLEFLIYFQGNSAPDKSGLPSDRFSAERTGGSVSTLTIQRTQQEDSAVYLCASSGDSEPREQYFGPGTRLTVT.